This TCR beta chain was documented in a study of CD8 T cells in ankylosing spondylitis (dated by TCRdb to the late 2010s). Looking at the study overall: T cell receptor beta repertoires were profiled in healthy donors and ankylosing spondylitis patients so that disease-linked TCR variants could be found. The whole study cohort included some 100 healthy donors and roughly 24 ankylosing spondylitis patients. Peripheral blood samples were taken, and synovial fluid was additionally collected from ankylosing spondylitis patients. Overall study results and their limits: According to the report, matched synovial fluid samples from ankylosing spondylitis patients were significantly enriched for the disease-linked clones. Some of the motif variants had been reported before in the synovial fluid and blood of reactive arthritis patients, a finding that suggests common disease-initiation mechanisms. A TCR beta motif of seven or eight highly homologous amino acid variants appeared characteristic of blood from ankylosing spondylitis patients. The disease-linked clones showed a CD8+ phenotype and occurred at relatively low frequencies in peripheral blood.

Including cysteine and phenylalanine, the CDR3 has 21 amino acids. Only the CDR3 region is kept as DNA, spanning 63 bases read in frame from base 1. CDR1 and CDR2 are drawn from the germline V gene: SGHNT, YENEEA. V is trimmed back by 4 bases and J by 0 bases, and the junction contains 21 bases that no gene match accounts for. A note on this clonotype: Its antigen is unknown. No base quality information exists; no much larger clone differs at one position.

Data came from an Illumina HiSeq 2500. Quantitative 5'-RACE with molecular barcodes was the method used to prepare the TCR beta libraries. Per the source publication's procedure: A new computational method based on a probabilistic model of VDJ rearrangement was used to identify disease-linked TCR variants. Through fastp at Q25 and MiXCR, TCRdb rebuilt clones from the public reads, retaining in-frame beta chains. Rows merge per CDR3 protein into single entries with the most common DNA and genes. TCRdb, not the original authors, processed these V and J calls. In all, the sample holds approximately 260,000 distinct CDR3 sequences, and 15% to 20% of those were seen once. Of the sample, about a third falls within the top ten clones.

Sequenced input: blood, either unsorted or a sorted T cell fraction (not recorded which). This receptor chain uses TRBV11-3 and TRBJ2-1; the central 7 bases match TRBD2. The origin of this receptor is a male donor with ankylosing spondylitis or in good health (not recorded which). The CDR3 loop reads CASSSYPSILLAISSYNEQFF. Here is the DNA: TGTGCCAGCAGCTCCTACCCTTCCATATTACTAGCGATCAGCTCCTACAATGAGCAGTTCTTC.